The clone carrying this TCR beta chain was seen ten or more times. Its antigen is currently unknown. Stated time point: patch test 1, 2 weeks after DPC sensitization. Treatment meaning: therapeutic diphenylcyclopropenone sensitization with weekly scalp DPC. Prior to each patch test being applied, blood was drawn. Each CDR3 protein gets one entry after TCRdb re-called the RACE reads with MiXCR. The sample holds about 360,000 distinct CDR3 sequences, 5.5% to 8% seen once. The source of the sample is a study of human T cells and chemical hapten exposure. Study at large: A 2 cm by 2 cm inner upper arm patch received 2% DPC for sensitization.

Study observations and caveats: Expanded TCRs showed more large CDR3 clusters than pre-sensitization or healthy control sets.

CDR1 and CDR2 from the germline V gene are LGHNA and YSLEER. The CDR3 covers 14 residues. V was shortened by 3 bases and J by 4 bases, with 11 bases between the two germline ends. This rearrangement joins TRBV4-3 to TRBJ2-3; the D gene is possibly TRBD1 (6 bases). This TCR derives from a woman younger than 30 with alopecia areata. Some clones in this sample may be carry-over from other donors' samples. The starting material was whole blood, obtained in connection with sensitization to the hapten diphenylcyclopropenone (DPC). CDR3 nucleotides: TGCGCCAGCAGCCACGCAGGGGCGGCAGATACGCAGTATTTT. Its translation: CASSHAGAADTQYF.